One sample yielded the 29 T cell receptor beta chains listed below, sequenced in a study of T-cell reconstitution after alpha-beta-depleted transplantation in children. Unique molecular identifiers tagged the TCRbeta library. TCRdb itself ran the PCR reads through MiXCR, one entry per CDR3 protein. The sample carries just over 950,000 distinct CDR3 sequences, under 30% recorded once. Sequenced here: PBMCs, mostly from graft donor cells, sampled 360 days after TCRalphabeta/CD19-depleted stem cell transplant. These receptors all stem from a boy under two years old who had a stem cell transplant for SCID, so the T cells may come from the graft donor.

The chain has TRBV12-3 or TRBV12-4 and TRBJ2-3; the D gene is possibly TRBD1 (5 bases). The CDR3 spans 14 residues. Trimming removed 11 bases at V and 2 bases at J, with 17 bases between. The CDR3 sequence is CASVQGRSTDTQYF. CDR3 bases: TGTGCCTCGGTTCAGGGAAGGTCCACAGATACGCAGTATTTT.

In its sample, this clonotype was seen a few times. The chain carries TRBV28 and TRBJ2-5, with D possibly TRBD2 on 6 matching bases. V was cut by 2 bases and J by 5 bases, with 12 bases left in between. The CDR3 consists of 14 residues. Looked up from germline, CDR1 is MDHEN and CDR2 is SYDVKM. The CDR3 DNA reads TGTGCCAGCAGTTTACCGGGGGACGGTGAGACCCAGTACTTC. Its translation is CASSLPGDGETQYF.

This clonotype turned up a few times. The CDR3 DNA is TGCGCCAGCAGCCAAGATTCGGGAGGTGGACCCATCAATGAGCAGTTCTTC. Its protein is CASSQDSGGGPINEQFF. The chain couples TRBV4-1 to TRBJ2-1; 7 nucleotides match TRBD2. V lost 0 bases, J lost 6 bases, and 11 bases stayed unmatched. Germline CDR1 is MGHRA and CDR2 is YSYEKL. The CDR3 has 17 amino acids.

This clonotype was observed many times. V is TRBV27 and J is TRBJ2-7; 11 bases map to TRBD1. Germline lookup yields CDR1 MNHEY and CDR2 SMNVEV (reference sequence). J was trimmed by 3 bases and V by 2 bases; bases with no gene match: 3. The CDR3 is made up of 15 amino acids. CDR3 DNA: TGTGCCAGCAGTTTAGGACAGGGGGCCGTCTACGAGCAGTACTTC. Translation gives CASSLGQGAVYEQYF.

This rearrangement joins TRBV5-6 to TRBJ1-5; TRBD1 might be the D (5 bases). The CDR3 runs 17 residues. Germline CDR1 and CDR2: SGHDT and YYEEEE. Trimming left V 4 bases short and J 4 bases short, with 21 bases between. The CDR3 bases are TGTGCCAGCAGCGCGAATTCAGGGTATCGGGCAAATCAGCCCCAGCATTTT. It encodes CASSANSGYRANQPQHF.

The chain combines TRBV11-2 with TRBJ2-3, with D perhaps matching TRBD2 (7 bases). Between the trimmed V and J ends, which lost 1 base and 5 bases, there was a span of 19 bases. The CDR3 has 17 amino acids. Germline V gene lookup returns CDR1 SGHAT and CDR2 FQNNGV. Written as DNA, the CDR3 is TGTGCCAGCAGCTTAGCCCGAGGGGGGGCATGGGAAGATACGCAGTATTTT. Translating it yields CASSLARGGAWEDTQYF.

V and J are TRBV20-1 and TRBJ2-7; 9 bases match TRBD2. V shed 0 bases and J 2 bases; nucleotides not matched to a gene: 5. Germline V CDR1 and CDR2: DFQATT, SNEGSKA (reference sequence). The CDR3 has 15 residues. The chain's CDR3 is CSARDGAGGPYEQYF. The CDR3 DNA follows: TGCAGTGCTAGAGATGGCGCGGGGGGGCCCTACGAGCAGTACTTC.

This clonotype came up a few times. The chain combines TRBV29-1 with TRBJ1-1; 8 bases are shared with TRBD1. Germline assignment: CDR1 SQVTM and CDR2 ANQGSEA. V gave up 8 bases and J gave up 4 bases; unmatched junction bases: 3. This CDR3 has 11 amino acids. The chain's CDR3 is CSTGQGTEAFF. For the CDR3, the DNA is TGCAGCACAGGACAGGGCACTGAAGCTTTCTTT.

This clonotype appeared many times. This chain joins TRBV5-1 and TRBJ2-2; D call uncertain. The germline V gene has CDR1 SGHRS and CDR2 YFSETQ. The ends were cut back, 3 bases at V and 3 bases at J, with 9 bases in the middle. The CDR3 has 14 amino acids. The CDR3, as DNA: TGCGCCAGCAGCTCCTACCTAGACACCGGGGAGCTGTTTTTT. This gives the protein CASSSYLDTGELFF.

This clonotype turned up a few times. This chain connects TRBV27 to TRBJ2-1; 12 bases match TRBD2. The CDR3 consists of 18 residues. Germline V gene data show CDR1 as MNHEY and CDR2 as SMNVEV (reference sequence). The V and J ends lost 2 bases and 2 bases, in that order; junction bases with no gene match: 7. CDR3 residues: CASSLASGGAGPYNEQFF. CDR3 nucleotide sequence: TGTGCCAGCAGTTTAGCTAGCGGGGGGGCCGGACCCTACAATGAGCAGTTCTTC.

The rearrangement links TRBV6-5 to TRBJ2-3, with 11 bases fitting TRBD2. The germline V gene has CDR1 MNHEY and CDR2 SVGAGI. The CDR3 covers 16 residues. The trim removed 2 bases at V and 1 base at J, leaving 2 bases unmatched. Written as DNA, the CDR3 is TGTGCCAGCAGTTACCAACTAGCGGGAGGCACAGATACGCAGTATTTT. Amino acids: CASSYQLAGGTDTQYF.

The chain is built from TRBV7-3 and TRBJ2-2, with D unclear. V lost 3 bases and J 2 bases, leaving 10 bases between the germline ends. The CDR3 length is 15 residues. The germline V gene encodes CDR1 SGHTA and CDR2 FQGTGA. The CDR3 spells CASSFGPVNTGELFF. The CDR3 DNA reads TGTGCCAGCAGCTTCGGCCCGGTCAACACCGGGGAGCTGTTTTTT.

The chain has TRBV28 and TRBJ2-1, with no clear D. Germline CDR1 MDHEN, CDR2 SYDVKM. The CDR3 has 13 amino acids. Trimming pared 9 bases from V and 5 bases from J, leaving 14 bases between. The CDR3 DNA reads TGTGCCAGTCGTTCCCCGGTGAACAATGAGCAGTTCTTC. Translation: CASRSPVNNEQFF.

For the CDR3, the DNA is TGTGCCAGCAGTCGTGGGGGACTAACCACAGATACGCAGTATTTT. This codes for CASSRGGLTTDTQYF. The chain carries TRBV12-3 or TRBV12-4 and TRBJ2-3, with 7 bases that match TRBD2. The CDR3 has 15 amino acids. The ends lost 5 bases at V and 2 bases at J; junction bases unmatched: 7.

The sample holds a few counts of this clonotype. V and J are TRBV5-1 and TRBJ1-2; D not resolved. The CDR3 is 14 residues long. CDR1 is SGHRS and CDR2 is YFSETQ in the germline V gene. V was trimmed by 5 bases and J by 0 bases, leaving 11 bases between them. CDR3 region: CASSFGVANYGYTF. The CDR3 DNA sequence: TGCGCCAGCAGTTTCGGGGTAGCTAACTATGGCTACACCTTC.

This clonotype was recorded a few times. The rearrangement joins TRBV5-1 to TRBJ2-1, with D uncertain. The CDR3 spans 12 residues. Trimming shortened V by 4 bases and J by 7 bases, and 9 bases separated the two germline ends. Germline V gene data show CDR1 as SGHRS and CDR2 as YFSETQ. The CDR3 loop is CASSTLRNEQFF. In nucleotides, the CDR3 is TGCGCCAGCAGCACCCTTAGGAATGAGCAGTTCTTC.

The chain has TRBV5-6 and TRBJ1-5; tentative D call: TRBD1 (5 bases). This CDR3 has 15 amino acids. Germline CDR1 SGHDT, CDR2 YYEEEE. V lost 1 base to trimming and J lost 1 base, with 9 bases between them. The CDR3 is CASSLWQGSNQPQHF. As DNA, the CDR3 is TGTGCCAGCAGCTTGTGGCAGGGAAGCAATCAGCCCCAGCATTTT.

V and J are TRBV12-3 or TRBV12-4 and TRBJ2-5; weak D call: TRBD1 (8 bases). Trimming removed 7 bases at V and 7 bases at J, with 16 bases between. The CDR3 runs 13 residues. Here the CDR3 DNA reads TGTGCCAGCACTGACAGGGGCGGGGGGACCCAGTACTTC. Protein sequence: CASTDRGGGTQYF.

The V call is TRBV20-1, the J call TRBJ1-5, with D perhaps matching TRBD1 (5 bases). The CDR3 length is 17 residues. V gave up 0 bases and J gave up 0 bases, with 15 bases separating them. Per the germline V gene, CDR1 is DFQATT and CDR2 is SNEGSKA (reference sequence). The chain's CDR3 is CSARDFGGNYSNQPQHF. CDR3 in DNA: TGCAGTGCTAGAGATTTTGGGGGGAATTATAGCAATCAGCCCCAGCATTTT.

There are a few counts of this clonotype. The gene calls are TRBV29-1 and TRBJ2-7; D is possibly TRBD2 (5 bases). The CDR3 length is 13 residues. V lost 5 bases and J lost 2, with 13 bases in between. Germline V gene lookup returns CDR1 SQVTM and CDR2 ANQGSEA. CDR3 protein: CSVSRGLTYEQYF. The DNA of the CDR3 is TGCAGCGTTAGCCGCGGACTTACCTACGAGCAGTACTTC.

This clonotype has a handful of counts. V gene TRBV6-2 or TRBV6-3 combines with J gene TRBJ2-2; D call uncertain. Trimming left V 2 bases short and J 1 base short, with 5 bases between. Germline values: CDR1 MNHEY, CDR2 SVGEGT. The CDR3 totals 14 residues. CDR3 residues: CASSYIKNTGELFF. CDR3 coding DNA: TGTGCCAGCAGTTACATCAAGAACACCGGGGAGCTGTTTTTT.

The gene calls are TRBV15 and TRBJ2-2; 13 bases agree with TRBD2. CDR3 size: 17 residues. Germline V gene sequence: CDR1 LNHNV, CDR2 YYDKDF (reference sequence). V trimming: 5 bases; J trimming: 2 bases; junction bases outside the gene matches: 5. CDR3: CATSGLAGEVNTGELFF. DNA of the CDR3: TGTGCCACCAGCGGACTAGCGGGGGAAGTTAACACCGGGGAGCTGTTTTTT.

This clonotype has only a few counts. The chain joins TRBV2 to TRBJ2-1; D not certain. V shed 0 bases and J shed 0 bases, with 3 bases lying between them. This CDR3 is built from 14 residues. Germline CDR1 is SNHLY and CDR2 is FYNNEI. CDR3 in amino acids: CASSEASSYNEQFF. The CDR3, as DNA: TGTGCCAGCAGTGAAGCGAGCTCCTACAATGAGCAGTTCTTC.

In nucleotides, the CDR3 is TGCAGTAGTTGGACACCGCATGGCTACACCTTC. Translation gives CSSWTPHGYTF. This chain uses TRBV20-1 with TRBJ1-2, with D possibly matching TRBD1 (5 bases). The CDR3 runs 11 residues. Germline V gene sequence: CDR1 DFQATT, CDR2 SNEGSKA (reference sequence). V lost 8 bases and J 6 bases, leaving 13 bases between the germline ends.

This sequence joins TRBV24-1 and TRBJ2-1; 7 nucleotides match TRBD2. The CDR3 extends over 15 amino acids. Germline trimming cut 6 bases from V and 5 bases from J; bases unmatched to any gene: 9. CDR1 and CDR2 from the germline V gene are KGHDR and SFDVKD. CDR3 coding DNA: TGTGCCACCAGTTACCTAGGACTAGGCCACAATGAGCAGTTCTTC. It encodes CATSYLGLGHNEQFF.

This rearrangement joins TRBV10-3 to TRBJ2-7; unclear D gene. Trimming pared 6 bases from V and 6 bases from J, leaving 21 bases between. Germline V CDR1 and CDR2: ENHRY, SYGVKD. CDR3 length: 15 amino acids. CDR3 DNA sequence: TGTGCCATCAGCTCTCAGGCGCTACCAACTATCGAGCAGTACTTC. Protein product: CAISSQALPTIEQYF.

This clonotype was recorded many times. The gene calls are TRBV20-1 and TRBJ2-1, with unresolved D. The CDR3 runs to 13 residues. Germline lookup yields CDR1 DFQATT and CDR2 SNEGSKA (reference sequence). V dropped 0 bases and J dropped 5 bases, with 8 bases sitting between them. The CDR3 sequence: CSAREATDNEQFF. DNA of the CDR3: TGCAGTGCTAGAGAGGCCACGGACAATGAGCAGTTCTTC.

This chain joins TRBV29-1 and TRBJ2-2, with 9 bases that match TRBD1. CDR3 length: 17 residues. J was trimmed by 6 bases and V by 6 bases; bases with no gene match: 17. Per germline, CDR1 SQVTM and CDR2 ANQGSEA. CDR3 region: CSVLPTGGLPRAGELFF. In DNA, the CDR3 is TGCAGCGTCCTCCCCACAGGGGGCCTACCTAGGGCCGGGGAGCTGTTTTTT.

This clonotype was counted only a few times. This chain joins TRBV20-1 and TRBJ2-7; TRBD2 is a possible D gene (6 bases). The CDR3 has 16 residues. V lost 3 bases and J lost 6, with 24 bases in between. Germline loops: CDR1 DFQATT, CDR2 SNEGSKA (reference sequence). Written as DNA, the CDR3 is TGCAGTGCTAGGGGGGTGGGGGGACTCGGTATTAGCGAGCAGTACTTC. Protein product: CSARGVGGLGISEQYF.